This record concerns one TCR beta chain sequence. The antigen remains undetermined. V shed 3 bases and J shed 6 bases, with 7 bases lying between them. Looked up from germline, CDR1 is ENHRY and CDR2 is SYGVKD. The CDR3 extends over 12 amino acids. The record originates from a study of beta chain features in type 1 diabetes. The authors reverse transcribed all of the isolated RNA, so sequencing captured expressed TCRB transcripts. Repertoires were generated with immunoSEQ multiplex PCR, while TCRdb's copy carries only in-frame clones and drops some. In the table there are roughly 340,000 clones, roughly 14% of which are singletons. General study points: Moderate but significant shortening of TCRB CDR3s was recorded in all four CD4+ subsets from Type 1 diabetes patients. Across patients, naive, central memory and Treg TCRB repertoires exhibited apparently greater similarity than was observed across healthy donors.

This sequence joins TRBV10-3 and TRBJ2-3; D is undetermined. Sequencing was carried out using naive CD4+ T cells from blood. This TCR derives from a woman younger than 30 with type 1 diabetes. As DNA, the CDR3 is TGTGCCATCAGTGATATTCAGGATACGCAGTATTTT. Translating it yields CAISDIQDTQYF.